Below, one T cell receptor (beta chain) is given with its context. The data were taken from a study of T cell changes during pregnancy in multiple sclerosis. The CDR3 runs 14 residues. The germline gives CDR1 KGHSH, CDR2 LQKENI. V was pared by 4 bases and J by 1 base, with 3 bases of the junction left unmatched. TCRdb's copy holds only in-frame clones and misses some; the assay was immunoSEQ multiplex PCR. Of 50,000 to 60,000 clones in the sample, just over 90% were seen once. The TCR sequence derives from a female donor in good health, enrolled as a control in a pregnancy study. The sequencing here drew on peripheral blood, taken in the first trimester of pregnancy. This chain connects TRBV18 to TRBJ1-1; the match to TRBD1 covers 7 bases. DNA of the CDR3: TGTGCCAGCTCACGCGGGACAGAGAACACTGAAGCTTTCTTT. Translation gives CASSRGTENTEAFF.